The 16 T cell receptor beta chains presented below share a single source sample, sequenced in a study of human T cells and chemical hapten exposure. Each CDR3 protein gets one entry after TCRdb re-called the RACE reads with MiXCR. The sample records about 290,000 distinct CDR3 sequences, approximately 8% being singletons. Time point specified: pre-sensitization, week 0. Specified treatment: therapeutic diphenylcyclopropenone sensitization with weekly scalp DPC. The source was whole blood, collected in connection with sensitization to the hapten diphenylcyclopropenone (DPC). These receptors all come from a man in his late teens or twenties with alopecia areata. Some clones in this sample may be carry-over from other donors' samples.

In its sample, this clonotype was seen a few times. In DNA, the CDR3 is TGTGCCAGCAGTTTAGGGCCTCCGGCCTATGGCTACACCTTC. Translated, it gives CASSLGPPAYGYTF. This chain joins TRBV27 and TRBJ1-2; D unclear. The V end lost 2 bases, the J end lost 4 bases, and 11 bases lay between the germline ends. Germline V CDR1 and CDR2: MNHEY, SMNVEV (reference sequence). The CDR3 has 14 residues.

Remarks on this clonotype: The limits of the CDR3 on the DNA are not certain, so only TCRdb's listed CDR3 is given. The chain employs TRBV20-1 and TRBJ2-3; the DNA was not used to check the table's D call, TRBD2. The CDR3 totals 18 residues, both ends included. Germline CDR1 DFQATT, CDR2 SNEGSKA (reference sequence). The CDR3 spells CSAAGFFVLAGFTDTQYF.

This clonotype was picked up many times. The rearrangement links TRBV4-1 to TRBJ1-2; D not resolved. Trimming stripped 3 bases from V and 1 base from J, with 24 bases between. The CDR3 extends over 19 amino acids. Per germline, CDR1 MGHRA and CDR2 YSYEKL. The chain's CDR3 is CASSHWPRGTPHNNYGYTF. CDR3 nucleotide sequence: TGCGCCAGCAGCCATTGGCCCCGGGGAACACCACATAATAACTATGGCTACACCTTC.

This clonotype was observed many times. The chain uses TRBV29-1 and TRBJ2-3; 10 bases are a match to TRBD1. Germline V CDR1 and CDR2: SQVTM, ANQGSEA. The length of the CDR3 is 16 residues. The CDR3 spells CSESRGGQGPADTQYF. DNA for the CDR3: TGCAGTGAATCGCGTGGGGGACAGGGGCCCGCAGATACGCAGTATTTT.

The J gene is TRBJ2-3, the V gene TRBV6-5; tentatively, D is TRBD1 (6 bases). The V and J ends lost 4 bases and 2 bases respectively, with 10 bases between them. The germline V gene encodes CDR1 MNHEY and CDR2 SVGAGI. The CDR3 sequence is 14 residues long. The CDR3 loop reads CASSWGHNTDTQYF. As DNA, the CDR3 is TGTGCCAGCAGTTGGGGACACAACACAGATACGCAGTATTTT.

The chain couples TRBV25-1 to TRBJ1-1; TRBD1 matches at 7 bases. V was pared by 7 bases and J by 5 bases, with 7 bases of the junction left unmatched. The CDR3 is 13 amino acids. Germline CDR1 is MGHDK and CDR2 is SYGVNS. The CDR3 coding sequence is TGTGCCAGCATACAGGGGTTGGGAACTGAAGCTTTCTTT. It yields the protein CASIQGLGTEAFF.

This clonotype turned up a few times. The chain is built from TRBV18 and TRBJ1-5, with D possibly matching TRBD1 (6 bases). Germline CDR1 is KGHSH and CDR2 is LQKENI. This CDR3 comprises 18 residues. V lost 2 bases to trimming and J lost 5 bases, with 22 bases between them. The CDR3 loop reads CASSPYNARGRRHQPQHF. As DNA, the CDR3 is TGTGCCAGCTCACCATACAACGCTCGGGGGCGGCGTCATCAGCCCCAGCATTTT.

This clonotype was counted between two and nine times. The rearrangement uses TRBV27 and TRBJ2-5, with TRBD2 as a possible D gene (6 bases). Trimming stripped 2 bases from V and 2 bases from J, with 12 bases between. Germline CDR1 MNHEY, CDR2 SMNVEV (reference sequence). The CDR3 has 15 residues. The CDR3 loop reads CASSLRVAEQETQYF. CDR3 coding DNA: TGTGCCAGCAGTTTAAGAGTAGCGGAACAAGAGACCCAGTACTTC.

This clonotype was detected many times. For the CDR3, the DNA is TGTGCCAGCAGTTTATATCGAGGGGGGGATCAGCCCCAGCATTTT. Protein sequence: CASSLYRGGDQPQHF. This chain joins TRBV28 and TRBJ1-5; a weak D match, TRBD1 (6 bases). The CDR3 sequence is 15 residues long. Trimming took 1 base from V and 5 from J, leaving 12 bases between them. Germline CDR1 reads MDHEN; CDR2 reads SYDVKM.

The table lists this clonotype with many counts. This chain joins TRBV7-9 and TRBJ1-1; D unclear. The V and J ends lost 7 bases and 2 bases respectively, with 5 bases between them. This CDR3 comprises 11 residues. Germline loops: CDR1 SEHNR, CDR2 FQNEAQ (reference sequence). The CDR3 region is CASTLNTEAFF. CDR3 DNA: TGTGCCAGCACTCTCAACACTGAAGCTTTCTTT.

The genes are TRBV20-1 and TRBJ2-1; possible D gene TRBD2, 6 bases. The CDR3 has 15 amino acids. Per germline, CDR1 DFQATT and CDR2 SNEGSKA (reference sequence). Trimming cost V 2 bases and J 2 bases, with 13 bases left between them. CDR3 nucleotides: TGCAGTGCTAGAAGGCGGAGGGTGACCTACAATGAGCAGTTCTTC. Translation: CSARRRRVTYNEQFF.

In its sample, this clonotype was seen a few times. This chain joins TRBV11-2 and TRBJ2-3, with D uncertain. Trimming took 2 bases from V and 5 from J, leaving 8 bases between them. CDR1 and CDR2 (germline): SGHAT, FQNNGV. This CDR3 has 13 amino acids. The CDR3 region has the DNA TGTGCCAGCAGCTTATCCGGTCAAGATACGCAGTATTTT. Translating it yields CASSLSGQDTQYF.

This clonotype showed up just a few times. This chain connects TRBV7-9 to TRBJ2-7; 11 positions agree with TRBD1. The CDR3 is 14 residues long. V lost 3 bases, J lost 5 bases, and 3 bases stayed unmatched. Germline V lookup: CDR1 SEHNR, CDR2 FQNEAQ (reference sequence). This CDR3 reads CASSFGQGAHEQYF. CDR3 coding DNA: TGTGCCAGCAGCTTCGGACAGGGGGCCCACGAGCAGTACTTC.

The sample holds a few counts of this clonotype. The rearrangement links TRBV10-3 to TRBJ2-5; D is undetermined. The CDR3 is made up of 14 amino acids. The germline V gene has CDR1 ENHRY and CDR2 SYGVKD. The ends were cut back, 6 bases at V and 5 bases at J, with 16 bases in the middle. CDR3 nucleotides: TGTGCCATCAGGGACCCTCTCCTCGCCGAGACCCAGTACTTC. As protein: CAIRDPLLAETQYF.

This clonotype was observed a handful of times. The V call is TRBV4-3, the J call TRBJ2-3, with 10 bases identical to TRBD2. This CDR3 contains 15 residues. The V gene end was trimmed by 4 bases and the J gene end by 1 base; junction bases not matched to a gene: 2. CDR1 LGHNA and CDR2 YSLEER come from the germline V gene. CDR3 in DNA: TGCGCCAGCAGCCGAGGGACTAGCGGCACAGATACGCAGTATTTT. Translated, it gives CASSRGTSGTDTQYF.

The chain couples TRBV29-1 to TRBJ2-2, with D unclear. This CDR3 contains 14 residues. Between the trimmed V and J ends, which lost 1 base and 0 bases, there was a span of 6 bases. Germline CDR1 SQVTM, CDR2 ANQGSEA. CDR3 bases: TGCAGCGTTGAAGGGGGTCCGAACACCGGGGAGCTGTTTTTT. Protein: CSVEGGPNTGELFF.